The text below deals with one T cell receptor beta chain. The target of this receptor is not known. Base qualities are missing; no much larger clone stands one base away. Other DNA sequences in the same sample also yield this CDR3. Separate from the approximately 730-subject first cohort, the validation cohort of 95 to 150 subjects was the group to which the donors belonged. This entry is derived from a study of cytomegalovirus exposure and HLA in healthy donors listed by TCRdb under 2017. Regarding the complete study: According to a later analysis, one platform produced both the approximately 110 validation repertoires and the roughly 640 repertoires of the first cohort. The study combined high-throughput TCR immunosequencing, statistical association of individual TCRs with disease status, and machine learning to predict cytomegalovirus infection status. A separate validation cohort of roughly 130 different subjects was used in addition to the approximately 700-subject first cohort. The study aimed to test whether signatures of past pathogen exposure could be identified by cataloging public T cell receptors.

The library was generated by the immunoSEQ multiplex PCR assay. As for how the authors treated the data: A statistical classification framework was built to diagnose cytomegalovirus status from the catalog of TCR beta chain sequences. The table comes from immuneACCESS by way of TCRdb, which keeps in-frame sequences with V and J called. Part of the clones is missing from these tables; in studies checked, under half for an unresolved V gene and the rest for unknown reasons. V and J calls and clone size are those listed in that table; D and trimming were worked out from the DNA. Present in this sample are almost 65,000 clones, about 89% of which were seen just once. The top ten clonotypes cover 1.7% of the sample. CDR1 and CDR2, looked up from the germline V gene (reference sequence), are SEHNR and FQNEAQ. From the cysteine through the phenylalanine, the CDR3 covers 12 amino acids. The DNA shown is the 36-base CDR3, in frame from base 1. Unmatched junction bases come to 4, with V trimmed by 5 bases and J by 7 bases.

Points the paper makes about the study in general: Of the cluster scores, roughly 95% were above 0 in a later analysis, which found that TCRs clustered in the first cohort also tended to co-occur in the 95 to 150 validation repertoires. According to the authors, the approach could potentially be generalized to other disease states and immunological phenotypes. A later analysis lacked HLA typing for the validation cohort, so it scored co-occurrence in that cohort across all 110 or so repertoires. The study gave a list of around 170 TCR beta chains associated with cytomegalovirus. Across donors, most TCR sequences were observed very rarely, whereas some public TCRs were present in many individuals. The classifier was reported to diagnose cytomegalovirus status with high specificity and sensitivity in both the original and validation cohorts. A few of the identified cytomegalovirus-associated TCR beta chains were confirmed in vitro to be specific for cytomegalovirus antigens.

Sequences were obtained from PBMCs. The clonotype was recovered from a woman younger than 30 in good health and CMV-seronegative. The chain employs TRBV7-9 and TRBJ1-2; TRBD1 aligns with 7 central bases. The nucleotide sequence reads TGTGCCAGCAGCCCTACAGGGGCTGGCTACACCTTC. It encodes CASSPTGAGYTF.